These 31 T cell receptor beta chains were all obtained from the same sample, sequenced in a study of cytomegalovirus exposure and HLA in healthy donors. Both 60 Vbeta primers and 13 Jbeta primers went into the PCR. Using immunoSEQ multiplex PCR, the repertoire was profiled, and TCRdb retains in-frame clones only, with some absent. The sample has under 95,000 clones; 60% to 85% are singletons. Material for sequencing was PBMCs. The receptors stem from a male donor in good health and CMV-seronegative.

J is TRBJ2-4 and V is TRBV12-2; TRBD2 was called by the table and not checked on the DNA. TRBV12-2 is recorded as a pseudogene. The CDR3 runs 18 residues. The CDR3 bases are TGTGCAAGTCGCTTTTCCGGGGGTGCAAAGGTAGGCAAAAACATTCAGTACTTC. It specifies CASRFSGGAKVGKNIQYF.

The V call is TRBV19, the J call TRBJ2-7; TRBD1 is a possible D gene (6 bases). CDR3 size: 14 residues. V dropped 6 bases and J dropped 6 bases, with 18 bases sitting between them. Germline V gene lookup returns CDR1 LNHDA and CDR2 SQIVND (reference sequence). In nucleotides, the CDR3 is TGTGCCAGTAGAACGGGACATTCTTCGTGCGAGCAGTACTTC. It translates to CASRTGHSSCEQYF.

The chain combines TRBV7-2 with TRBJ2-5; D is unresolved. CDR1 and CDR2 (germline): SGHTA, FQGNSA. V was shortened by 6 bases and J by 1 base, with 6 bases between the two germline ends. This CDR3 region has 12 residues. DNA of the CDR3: TGTGCCAGCAGGGCAGGCCAAGAGACCCAGTACTTC. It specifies CASRAGQETQYF. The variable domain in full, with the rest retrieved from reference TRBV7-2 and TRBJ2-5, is GAGVSQSPSNKVTEKGKDVELRCDPISGHTALYWYRQSLGQGLEFLIYFQGNSAPDKSGLPSDRFSAERTGGSVSTLTIQRTQQEDSAVYLCASRAGQETQYFGPGTRLLVL.

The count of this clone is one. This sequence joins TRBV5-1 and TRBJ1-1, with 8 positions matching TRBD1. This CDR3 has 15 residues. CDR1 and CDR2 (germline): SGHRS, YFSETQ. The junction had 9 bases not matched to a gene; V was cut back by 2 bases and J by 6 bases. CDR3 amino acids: CASSLRQGPDAEAFF. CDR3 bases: TGCGCCAGCAGCTTACGACAGGGGCCAGATGCTGAAGCTTTCTTT.

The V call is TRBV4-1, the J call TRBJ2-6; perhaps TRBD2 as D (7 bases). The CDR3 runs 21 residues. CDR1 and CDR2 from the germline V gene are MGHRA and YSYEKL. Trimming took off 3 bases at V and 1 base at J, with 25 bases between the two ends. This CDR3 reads CASSHKGSWGRGNSGANVLTF. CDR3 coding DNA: TGCGCCAGCAGCCATAAGGGATCTTGGGGGAGGGGGAATTCTGGGGCCAACGTCCTGACTTTC.

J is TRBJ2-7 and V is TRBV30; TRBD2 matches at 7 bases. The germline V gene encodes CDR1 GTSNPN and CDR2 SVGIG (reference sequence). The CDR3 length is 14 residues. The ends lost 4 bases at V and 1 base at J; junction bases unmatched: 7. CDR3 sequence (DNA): TGTGCCTGGACGGAAAAGCGGGGTTCCTACGAGCAGTACTTC. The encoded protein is CAWTEKRGSYEQYF.

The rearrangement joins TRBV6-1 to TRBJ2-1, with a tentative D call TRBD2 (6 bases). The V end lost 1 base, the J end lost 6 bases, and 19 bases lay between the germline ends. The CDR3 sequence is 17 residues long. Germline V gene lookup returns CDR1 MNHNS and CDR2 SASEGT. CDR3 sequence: CASSEVPGAPRGNEQFF. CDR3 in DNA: TGTGCCAGCAGTGAAGTCCCCGGGGCTCCGCGGGGCAATGAGCAGTTCTTC.

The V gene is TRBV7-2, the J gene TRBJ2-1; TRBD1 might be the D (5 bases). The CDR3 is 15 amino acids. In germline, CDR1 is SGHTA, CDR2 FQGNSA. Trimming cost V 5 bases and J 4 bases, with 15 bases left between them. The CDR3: CASSGTSRQYNEQFF. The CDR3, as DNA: TGTGCCAGCAGCGGTACCTCAAGACAGTACAATGAGCAGTTCTTC.

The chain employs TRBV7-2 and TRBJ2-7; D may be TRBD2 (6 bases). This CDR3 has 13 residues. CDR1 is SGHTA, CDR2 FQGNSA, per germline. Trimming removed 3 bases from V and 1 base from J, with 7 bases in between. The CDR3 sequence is CASSLRGSYEQYF. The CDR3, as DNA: TGTGCCAGCAGCTTGCGGGGTTCCTACGAGCAGTACTTC.

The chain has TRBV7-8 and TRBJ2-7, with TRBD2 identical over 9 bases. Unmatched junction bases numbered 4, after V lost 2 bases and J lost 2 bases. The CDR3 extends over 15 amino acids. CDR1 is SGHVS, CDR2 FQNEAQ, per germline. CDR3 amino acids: CASSLTSGQTYEQYF. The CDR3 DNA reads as TGTGCCAGCAGCTTAACTAGCGGGCAGACCTACGAGCAGTACTTC.

This CDR3 reads CASSDSLNTGELFF. The DNA for the CDR3 is TGTGCCAGCAGCGACAGTCTGAACACCGGGGAGCTGTTTTTT. V usage is TRBV27 and J usage is TRBJ2-2; TRBD1 is a possible D gene (5 bases). The CDR3 consists of 14 residues. Deletions cut 6 bases from V and 1 base from J, with 9 bases between. Germline values: CDR1 MNHEY, CDR2 SMNVEV (reference sequence).

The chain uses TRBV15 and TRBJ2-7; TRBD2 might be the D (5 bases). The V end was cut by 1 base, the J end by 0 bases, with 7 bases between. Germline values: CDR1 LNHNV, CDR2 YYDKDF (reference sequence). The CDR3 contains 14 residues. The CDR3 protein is CATSRGGSSYEQYF. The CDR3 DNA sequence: TGTGCCACCAGCAGAGGTGGGAGCTCCTACGAGCAGTACTTC. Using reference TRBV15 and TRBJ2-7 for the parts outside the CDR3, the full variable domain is DAMVIQNPRYQVTQFGKPVTLSCSQTLNHNVMYWYQQKSSQAPKLLFHYYDKDFNNEADTPDNFQSRRPNTSFCFLDIRSPGLGDTAMYLCATSRGGSSYEQYFGPGTRLTVT.

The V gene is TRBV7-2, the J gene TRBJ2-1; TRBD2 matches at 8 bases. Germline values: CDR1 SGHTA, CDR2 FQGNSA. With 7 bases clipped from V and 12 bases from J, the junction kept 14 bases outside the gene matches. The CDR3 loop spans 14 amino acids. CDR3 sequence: CASTPAGVSIVQFF. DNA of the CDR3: TGTGCCAGCACCCCAGCGGGAGTCTCCATTGTGCAGTTCTTC. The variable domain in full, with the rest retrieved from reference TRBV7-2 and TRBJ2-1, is GAGVSQSPSNKVTEKGKDVELRCDPISGHTALYWYRQSLGQGLEFLIYFQGNSAPDKSGLPSDRFSAERTGGSVSTLTIQRTQQEDSAVYLCASTPAGVSIVQFFGPGTRLTVL.

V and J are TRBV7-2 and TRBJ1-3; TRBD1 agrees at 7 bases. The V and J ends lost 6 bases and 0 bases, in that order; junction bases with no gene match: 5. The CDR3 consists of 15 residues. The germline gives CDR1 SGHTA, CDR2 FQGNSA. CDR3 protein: CASRRDSLSGNTIYF. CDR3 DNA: TGTGCCAGCAGACGGGACAGTCTCTCTGGAAACACCATATATTTT.

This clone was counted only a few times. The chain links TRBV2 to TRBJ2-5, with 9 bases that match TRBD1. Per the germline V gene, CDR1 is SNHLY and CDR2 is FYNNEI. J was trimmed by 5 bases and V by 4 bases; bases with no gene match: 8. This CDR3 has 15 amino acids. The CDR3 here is CASSALGQGWETQYF. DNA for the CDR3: TGTGCCAGCAGTGCCCTAGGACAGGGGTGGGAGACCCAGTACTTC. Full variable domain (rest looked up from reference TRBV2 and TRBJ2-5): EPEVTQTPSHQVTQMGQEVILRCVPISNHLYFYWYRQILGQKVEFLVSFYNNEISEKSEIFDDQFSVERPDGSNFTLKIRSTKLEDSAMYFCASSALGQGWETQYFGPGTRLLVL.

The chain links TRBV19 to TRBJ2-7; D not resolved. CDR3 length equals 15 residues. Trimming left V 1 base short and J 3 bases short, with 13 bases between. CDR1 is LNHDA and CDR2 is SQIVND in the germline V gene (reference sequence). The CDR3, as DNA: TGTGCCAGTAGTATAGGTCAGGTATTTGGCTACGAGCAGTACTTC. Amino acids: CASSIGQVFGYEQYF.

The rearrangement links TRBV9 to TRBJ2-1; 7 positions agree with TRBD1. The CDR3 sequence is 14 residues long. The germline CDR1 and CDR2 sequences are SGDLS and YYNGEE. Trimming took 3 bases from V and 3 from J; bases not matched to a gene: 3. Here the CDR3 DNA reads TGTGCCAGCAGCGGGGGACAGCGCTACAATGAGCAGTTCTTC. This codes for CASSGGQRYNEQFF. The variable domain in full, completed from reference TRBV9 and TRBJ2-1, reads DSGVTQTPKHLITATGQRVTLRCSPRSGDLSVYWYQQSLDQGLQFLIQYYNGEERAKGNILERFSAQQFPDLHSELNLSSLELGDSALYFCASSGGQRYNEQFFGPGTRLTVL.

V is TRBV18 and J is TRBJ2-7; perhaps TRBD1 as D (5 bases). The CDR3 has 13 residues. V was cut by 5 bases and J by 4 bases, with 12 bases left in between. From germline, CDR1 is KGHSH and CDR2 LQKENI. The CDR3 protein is CASSDRLGYEQYF. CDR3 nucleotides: TGTGCCAGCTCAGACAGATTGGGGTACGAGCAGTACTTC.

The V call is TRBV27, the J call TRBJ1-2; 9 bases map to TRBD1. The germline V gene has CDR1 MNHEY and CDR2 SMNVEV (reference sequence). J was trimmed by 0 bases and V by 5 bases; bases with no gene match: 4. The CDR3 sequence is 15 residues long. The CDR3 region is CASSPDRGPNYGYTF. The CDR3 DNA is TGTGCCAGCAGTCCGGACAGGGGCCCTAACTATGGCTACACCTTC.

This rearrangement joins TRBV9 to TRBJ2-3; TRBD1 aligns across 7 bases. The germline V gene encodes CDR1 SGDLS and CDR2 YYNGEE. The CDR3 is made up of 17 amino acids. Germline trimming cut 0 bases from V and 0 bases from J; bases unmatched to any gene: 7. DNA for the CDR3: TGTGCCAGCAGCGTAGAGGGGACAGCCCCAAGCACAGATACGCAGTATTTT. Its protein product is CASSVEGTAPSTDTQYF.

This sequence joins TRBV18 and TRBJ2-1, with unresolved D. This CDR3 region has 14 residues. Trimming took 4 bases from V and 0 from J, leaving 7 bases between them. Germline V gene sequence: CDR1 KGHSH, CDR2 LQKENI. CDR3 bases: TGTGCCAGCTCACTGTTTAGCTCCTACAATGAGCAGTTCTTC. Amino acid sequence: CASSLFSSYNEQFF.

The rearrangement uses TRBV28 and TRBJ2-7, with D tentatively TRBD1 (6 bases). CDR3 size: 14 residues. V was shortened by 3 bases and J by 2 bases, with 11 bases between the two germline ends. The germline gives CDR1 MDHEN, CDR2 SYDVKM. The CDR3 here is CASSFSGATYEQYF. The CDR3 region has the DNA TGTGCCAGCAGTTTTTCAGGGGCTACCTACGAGCAGTACTTC.

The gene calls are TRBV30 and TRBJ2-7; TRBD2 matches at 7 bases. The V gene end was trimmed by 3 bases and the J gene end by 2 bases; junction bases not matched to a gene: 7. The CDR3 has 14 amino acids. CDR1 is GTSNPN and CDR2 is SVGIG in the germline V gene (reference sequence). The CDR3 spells CAWSWGGNTYEQYF. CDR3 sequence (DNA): TGTGCCTGGAGCTGGGGGGGGAACACCTACGAGCAGTACTTC.

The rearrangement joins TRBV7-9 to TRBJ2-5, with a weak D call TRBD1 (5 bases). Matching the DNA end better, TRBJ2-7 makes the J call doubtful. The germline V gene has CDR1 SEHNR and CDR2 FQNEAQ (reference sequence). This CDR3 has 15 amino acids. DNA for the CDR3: TGTGCCAGCAGCTTAGCAGGCAGGGATGGCGACGAGCAGTACTTC. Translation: CASSLAGRDGDEQYF.

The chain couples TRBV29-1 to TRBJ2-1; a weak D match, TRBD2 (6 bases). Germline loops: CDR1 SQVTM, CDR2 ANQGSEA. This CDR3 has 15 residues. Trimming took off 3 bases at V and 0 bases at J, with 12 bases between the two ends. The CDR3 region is CSVDAGRSSYNEQFF. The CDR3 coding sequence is TGCAGCGTTGACGCGGGAAGGAGCTCCTACAATGAGCAGTTCTTC.

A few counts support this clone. The CDR3 DNA reads as TGCAGTGCCGACAGGAAACAGCCCCAGCATTTT. This translates into CSADRKQPQHF. The chain carries TRBV20-1 and TRBJ1-5, with D possibly being TRBD1 (6 bases). Germline V gene data show CDR1 as DFQATT and CDR2 as SNEGSKA (reference sequence). CDR3 size: 11 residues. Trimming cost V 6 bases and J 7 bases, with 10 bases left between them.

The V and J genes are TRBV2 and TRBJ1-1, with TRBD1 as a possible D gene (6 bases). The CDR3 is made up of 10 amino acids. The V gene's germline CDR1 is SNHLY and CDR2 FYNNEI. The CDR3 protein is CAIGQLNAFF. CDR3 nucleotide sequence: TGTGCTATCGGACAGCTGAATGCTTTCTTT.

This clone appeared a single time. The chain's CDR3 is CASSKNGEIGEKLFF. The CDR3 DNA reads as TGTGCCAGCAGCAAAAACGGGGAAATCGGTGAAAAACTGTTTTTT. The rearrangement uses TRBV7-9 and TRBJ1-4; no definite D call. From germline, CDR1 is SEHNR and CDR2 FQNEAQ (reference sequence). This CDR3 is 15 amino acids long. Deletions cut 5 bases from V and 7 bases from J, with 17 bases between.

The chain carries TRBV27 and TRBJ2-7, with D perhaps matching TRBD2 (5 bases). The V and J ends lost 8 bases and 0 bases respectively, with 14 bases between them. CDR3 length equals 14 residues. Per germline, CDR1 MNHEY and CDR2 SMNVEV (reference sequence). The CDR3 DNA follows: TGTGCCAGCGCCTCCGCGGGTCCCTCCTACGAGCAGTACTTC. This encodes CASASAGPSYEQYF.

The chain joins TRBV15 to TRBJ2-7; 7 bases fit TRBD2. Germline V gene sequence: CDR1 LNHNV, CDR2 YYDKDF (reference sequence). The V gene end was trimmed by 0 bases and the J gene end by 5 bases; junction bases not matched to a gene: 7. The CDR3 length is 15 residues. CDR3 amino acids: CATSRDRSGGHEQYF. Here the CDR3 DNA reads TGTGCCACCAGCAGAGACCGCTCGGGGGGACACGAGCAGTACTTC.

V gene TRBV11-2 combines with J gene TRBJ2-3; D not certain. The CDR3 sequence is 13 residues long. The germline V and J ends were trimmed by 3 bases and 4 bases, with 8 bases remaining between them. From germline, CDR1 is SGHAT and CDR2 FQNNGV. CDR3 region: CASSLIRADTQYF. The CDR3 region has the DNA TGTGCCAGCAGCTTGATTCGGGCAGATACGCAGTATTTT.